The rows below give T cell receptor beta chains drawn from one sample of a study of T cell responses to AZD1222 COVID-19 vaccine. Profiling relied on immunoSEQ multiplex PCR, and the TCRdb table lists in-frame clones only, not all of them. The table has about 110,000 clones, about 90% seen once. The sequences come from peripheral blood, collected 28 days after the second AZD1222 dose. These receptors were obtained from an adult who received the AZD1222 COVID-19 vaccine. Both conserved end residues are part of each CDR3. D genes are given only for firm matches. Rows give clone size only sometimes, using once, few, many, or a class for an expanded clone.

CASSQGQAGYTF | TGTGCCAGCAGCCAGGGCCAGGCGGGCTACACCTTC | TRBJ1-2 | NA | NA | TRBV3-1/TRBV3-2
CASSLGGSTSSYNSPLHF | TGTGCCAGCAGCTTAGGAGGATCAACGAGCTCCTATAATTCACCCCTCCACTTT | TRBJ1-6 | NA | NA | TRBV13
CASRDTGREETQYF | TGTGCCAGCAGGGACACGGGCCGGGAAGAGACCCAGTACTTC | TRBJ2-5 | NA | once | TRBV9
CASSQDPRGTYEQYF | TGCGCCAGCAGCCAAGATCCCAGGGGAACGTACGAGCAGTACTTC | TRBJ2-7 | NA | NA | TRBV4-1
CAIGGQGALGYTF | TGTGCCATCGGGGGACAGGGGGCGCTTGGCTACACCTTC | TRBJ1-2 | TRBD1 | NA | TRBV10-3
CASSQEVQFNTEAFF | TGTGCCAGCAGCCAAGAAGTACAGTTTAACACTGAAGCTTTCTTT | TRBJ1-1 | NA | few | TRBV3-1/TRBV3-2
CASSNGPGPAYEQYF | TGCGCCAGCAGCAACGGACCGGGCCCTGCCTACGAGCAGTACTTC | TRBJ2-7 | NA | NA | TRBV5-1
CSAREDNEQFF | TGCAGTGCTAGAGAGGACAATGAGCAGTTCTTC | TRBJ2-1 | NA | NA | TRBV20-1
CASSQDFKKMTRNTIYF | TGTGCCAGCAGCCAAGACTTCAAGAAAATGACTCGAAACACCATATATTTT | TRBJ1-3 | NA | NA | TRBV4-2
CASSQSRRGRVGHGELFF | TGCGCCAGCAGTCAATCGAGGCGGGGCAGGGTTGGGCACGGGGAGCTGTTTTTT | TRBJ2-2 | NA | NA | TRBV23-1
CASSLGASLSNEKLFF | TGTGCCAGCAGCTTAGGGGCCAGCCTCTCGAATGAAAAACTGTTTTTT | TRBJ1-4 | NA | NA | TRBV7-9
CASSLGQNYGYTF | TGTGCCAGCAGTTTGGGACAGAACTATGGCTACACCTTC | TRBJ1-2 | TRBD1 | NA | TRBV12-3/TRBV12-4
CASSRSADTQYF | TGTGCCAGCAGTCGCAGCGCAGATACGCAGTATTTT | TRBJ2-3 | NA | NA | TRBV6-5